Listed below are T cell receptor beta chains from one sample, sequenced in a study of T cells after yellow fever vaccination. TCRdb reprocessed the 5' RACE reads via MiXCR and lists one record per CDR3 protein. The data contain about 360,000 distinct CDR3 sequences, more than 5.5% of them singletons. This specimen was PBMCs, taken 5 days after the yellow fever booster vaccination. The receptors were gathered from a man aged 30 to 45 who received the YFV17D yellow fever vaccine. Both conserved end residues are part of each CDR3. The order of the fields is D gene, V gene, CDR3 length, clone size, J gene, CDR3 DNA, CDR3 protein. D genes are given only for firm matches. The listing skips clone size in some rows; elsewhere it reads once, few, many or a size class.

>.|TRBV5-1|14|.|TRBJ2-3
TGCGCCAGCAGCGCCGACAGGTCCCCAGATACGCAGTATTTT
CASSADRSPDTQYF
>.|TRBV14|15|.|TRBJ2-1
TGTGCCAGCAGCCCGATGTACACCTCCTACAATGAGCAGTTCTTC
CASSPMYTSYNEQFF
>.|TRBV19|13|.|TRBJ2-5
TGTGCCACTCGGCGGCGGAGCCAAGAGACCCAGTACTTC
CATRRRSQETQYF
>.|TRBV12-3/TRBV12-4|15|.|TRBJ1-1
TGTGCCAGCAGTTTTCCTGGACGGCCTCGGGTCGAAGCTTTCTTT
CASSFPGRPRVEAFF
>.|TRBV6-1|15|.|TRBJ1-3
TGTGCCAGCAGTGCCGGCGACAGGCCCGGAAACACCATATATTTT
CASSAGDRPGNTIYF
>.|TRBV6-1|13|many|TRBJ1-1
TGTGCCAGCAGACCGGGATTGAGCACTGAAGCTTTCTTT
CASRPGLSTEAFF
>.|TRBV6-5|14|.|TRBJ2-7
TGTGCCAGCAGTTACGGCCCCCGTACCTACGAGCAGTACTTC
CASSYGPRTYEQYF
>TRBD2|TRBV5-4|16|many|TRBJ2-2
TGTGCCAGCAGTCCGCCGACTAGCGCGAACACCGGGGAGCTGTTTTTT
CASSPPTSANTGELFF
>.|TRBV20-1|16|few|TRBJ1-6
TGCAGTGCTAGAGAGGGGACCGGTGGCCCCGGGTCACCCCTCCACTTT
CSAREGTGGPGSPLHF
>.|TRBV20-1|15|many|TRBJ2-5
TGCAGTGCTAGAGATATGGGCGGGGTCCAAGAGACCCAGTACTTC
CSARDMGGVQETQYF
>TRBD1|TRBV5-1|16|many|TRBJ2-3
TGCGCCAGCAGCTCGTCCGGGACAGGGCCCACAGATACGCAGTATTTT
CASSSSGTGPTDTQYF
>TRBD2|TRBV14|17|many|TRBJ2-2
TGTGCCAGCAGCCAAGATCGGGAGGTGTGGGGCACCGGGGAGCTGTTTTTT
CASSQDREVWGTGELFF
>.|TRBV3-1|14|few|TRBJ2-1
TGTGCCAGCAGCCAGAGCCCTAGATACGCTGAGCAGTTCTTC
CASSQSPRYAEQFF